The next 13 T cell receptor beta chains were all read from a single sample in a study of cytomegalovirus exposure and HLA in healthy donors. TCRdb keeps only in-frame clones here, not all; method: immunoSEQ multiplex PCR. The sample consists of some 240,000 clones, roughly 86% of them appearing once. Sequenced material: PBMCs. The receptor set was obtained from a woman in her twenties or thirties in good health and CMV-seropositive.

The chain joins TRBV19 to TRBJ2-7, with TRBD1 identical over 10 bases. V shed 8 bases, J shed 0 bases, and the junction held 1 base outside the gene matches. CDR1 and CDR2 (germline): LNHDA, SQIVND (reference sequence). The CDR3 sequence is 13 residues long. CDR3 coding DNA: TGTGCCAGTGGGACAGGGGTCTCCTACGAGCAGTACTTC. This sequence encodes CASGTGVSYEQYF.

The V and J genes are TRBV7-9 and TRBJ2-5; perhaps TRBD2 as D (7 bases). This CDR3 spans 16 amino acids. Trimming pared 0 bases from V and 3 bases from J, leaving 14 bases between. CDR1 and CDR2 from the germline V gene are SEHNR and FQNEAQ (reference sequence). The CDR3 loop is CASSLAQGTNKETQYF. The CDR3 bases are TGTGCCAGCAGCTTAGCGCAGGGGACTAACAAAGAGACCCAGTACTTC.

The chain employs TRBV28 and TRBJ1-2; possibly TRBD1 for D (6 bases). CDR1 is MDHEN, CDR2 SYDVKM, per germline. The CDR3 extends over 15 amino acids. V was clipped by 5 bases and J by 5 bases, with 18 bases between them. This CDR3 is CASSEAGTRDYGYTF. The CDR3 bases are TGTGCCAGCAGTGAAGCCGGGACAAGGGATTATGGCTACACCTTC.

CDR3 DNA: TGTGCCAGCAGCTTATACAGGGACGATGGTGAGACCCAGTACTTC. Protein product: CASSLYRDDGETQYF. This chain links TRBV13 with TRBJ2-5; maybe TRBD1 (6 bases). CDR1 is PRHDT and CDR2 is FYEKMQ in the germline V gene (reference sequence). Trimming pared 2 bases from V and 5 bases from J, leaving 15 bases between. CDR3 length equals 15 residues.

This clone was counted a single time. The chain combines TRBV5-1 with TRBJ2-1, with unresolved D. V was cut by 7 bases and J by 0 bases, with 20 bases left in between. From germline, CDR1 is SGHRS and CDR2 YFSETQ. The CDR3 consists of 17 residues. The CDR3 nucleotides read TGCGCCAGCGGTTCAACTGCCTCCTCGAGCTCCTACAATGAGCAGTTCTTC. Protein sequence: CASGSTASSSSYNEQFF.

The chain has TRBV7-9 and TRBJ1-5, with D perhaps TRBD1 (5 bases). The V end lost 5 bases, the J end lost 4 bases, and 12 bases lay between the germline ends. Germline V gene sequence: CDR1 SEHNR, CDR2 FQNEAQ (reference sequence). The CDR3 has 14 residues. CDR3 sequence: CASSPTGDNQPQHF. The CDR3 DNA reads TGTGCCAGCAGCCCGACGGGGGATAATCAGCCCCAGCATTTT.

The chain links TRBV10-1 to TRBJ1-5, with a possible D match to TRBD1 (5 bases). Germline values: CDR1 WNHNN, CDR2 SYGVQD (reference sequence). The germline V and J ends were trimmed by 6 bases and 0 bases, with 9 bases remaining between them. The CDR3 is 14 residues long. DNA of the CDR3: TGCGCCAGCAGGGGGGGGGATAGCAATCAGCCCCAGCATTTT. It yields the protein CASRGGDSNQPQHF.

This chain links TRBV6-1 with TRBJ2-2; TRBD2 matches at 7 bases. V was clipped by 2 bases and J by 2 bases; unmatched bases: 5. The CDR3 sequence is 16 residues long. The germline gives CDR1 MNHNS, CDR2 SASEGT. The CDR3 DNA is TGTGCCAGCAGTGAAATGGGAGGGGTCAACACCGGGGAGCTGTTTTTT. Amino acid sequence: CASSEMGGVNTGELFF.

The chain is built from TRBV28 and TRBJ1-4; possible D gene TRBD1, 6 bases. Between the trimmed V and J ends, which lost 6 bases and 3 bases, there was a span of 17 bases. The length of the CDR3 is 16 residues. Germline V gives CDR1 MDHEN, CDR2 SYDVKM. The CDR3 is CASRFPGGAANEKLFF. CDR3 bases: TGTGCCAGCAGATTCCCGGGGGGCGCTGCTAATGAAAAACTGTTTTTT.

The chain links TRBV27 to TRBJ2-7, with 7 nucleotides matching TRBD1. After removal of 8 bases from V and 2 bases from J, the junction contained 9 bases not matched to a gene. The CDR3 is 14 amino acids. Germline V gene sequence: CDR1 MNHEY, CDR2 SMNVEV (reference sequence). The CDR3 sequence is CASSSGGGAYEQYF. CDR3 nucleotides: TGTGCCAGCTCGTCAGGGGGTGGTGCCTACGAGCAGTACTTC.

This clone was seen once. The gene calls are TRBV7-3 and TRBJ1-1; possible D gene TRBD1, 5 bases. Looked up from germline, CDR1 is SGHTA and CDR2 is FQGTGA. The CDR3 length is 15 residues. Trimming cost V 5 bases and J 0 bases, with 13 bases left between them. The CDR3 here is CASSVLGLVNTEAFF. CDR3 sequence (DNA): TGTGCCAGCAGCGTCTTGGGGCTAGTGAACACTGAAGCTTTCTTT.

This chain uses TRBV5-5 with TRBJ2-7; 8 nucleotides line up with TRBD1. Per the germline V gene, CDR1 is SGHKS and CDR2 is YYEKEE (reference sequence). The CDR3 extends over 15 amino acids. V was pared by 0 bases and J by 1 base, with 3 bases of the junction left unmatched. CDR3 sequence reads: CASSLDYRGSYEQYF. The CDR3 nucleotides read TGTGCCAGCAGCTTGGACTACAGGGGGTCCTACGAGCAGTACTTC.

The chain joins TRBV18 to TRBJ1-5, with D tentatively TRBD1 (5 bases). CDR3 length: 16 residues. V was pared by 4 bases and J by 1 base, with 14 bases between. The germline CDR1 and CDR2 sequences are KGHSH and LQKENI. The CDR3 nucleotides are TGTGCCAGCTCACGTGAAGTTCAGGGAAGCAATCAGCCCCAGCATTTT. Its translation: CASSREVQGSNQPQHF.